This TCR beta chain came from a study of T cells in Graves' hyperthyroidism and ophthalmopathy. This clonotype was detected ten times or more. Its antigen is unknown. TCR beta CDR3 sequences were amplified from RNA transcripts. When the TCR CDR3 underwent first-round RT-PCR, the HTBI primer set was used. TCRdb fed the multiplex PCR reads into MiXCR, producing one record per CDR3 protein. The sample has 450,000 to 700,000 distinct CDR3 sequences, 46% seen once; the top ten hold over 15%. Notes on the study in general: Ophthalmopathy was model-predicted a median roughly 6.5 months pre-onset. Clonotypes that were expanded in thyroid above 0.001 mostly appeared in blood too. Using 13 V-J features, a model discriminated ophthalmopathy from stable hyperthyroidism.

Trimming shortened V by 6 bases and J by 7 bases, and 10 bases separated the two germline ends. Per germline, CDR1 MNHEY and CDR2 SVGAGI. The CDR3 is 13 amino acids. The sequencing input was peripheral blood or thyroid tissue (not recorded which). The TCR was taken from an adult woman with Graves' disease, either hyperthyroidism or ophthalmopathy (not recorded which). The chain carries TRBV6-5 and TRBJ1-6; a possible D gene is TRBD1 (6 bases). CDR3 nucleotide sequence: TGTGCCAGCAGGACAGGAGGAAATTCACCCCTCCACTTT. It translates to CASRTGGNSPLHF.